The 23 T cell receptor beta chains below come from one sample, sequenced in a study of cytomegalovirus exposure and HLA in healthy donors. The PCR had 60 Vbeta and 13 Jbeta primers. Only in-frame clones appear in the TCRdb table, and some are missing; sequencing was by immunoSEQ multiplex PCR. The table has about 160,000 clones, more than 75% seen once. The sequenced sample consisted of PBMCs. The receptors here all came from a man younger than 35 in good health and CMV-seropositive.

The chain is built from TRBV5-5 and TRBJ1-5, with 8 bases matching TRBD1. The J segment lost 3 bases and the V segment lost 3 bases, leaving 5 bases of the junction unmatched. The CDR3 has 15 amino acids. From germline, CDR1 is SGHKS and CDR2 YYEKEE (reference sequence). In nucleotides, the CDR3 is TGTGCCAGCAGCTCGGGACAGGCACTCAATCAGCCCCAGCATTTT. This sequence encodes CASSSGQALNQPQHF. Supplemented by reference TRBV5-5 and TRBJ1-5, the full variable domain reads DAGVTQSPTHLIKTRGQQVTLRCSPISGHKSVSWYQQVLGQGPQFIFQYYEKEERGRGNFPDRFSARQFPNYSSELNVNALLLGDSALYLCASSSGQALNQPQHFGDGTRLSIL.

V gene TRBV19 combines with J gene TRBJ1-3; D might be TRBD1 (6 bases). Germline values: CDR1 LNHDA, CDR2 SQIVND (reference sequence). The CDR3 runs 14 residues. Trimming pared 7 bases from V and 0 bases from J, leaving 10 bases between. The DNA for the CDR3 is TGTGCCAGTAAAGTACAGGGCTCTGGAAACACCATATATTTT. This encodes CASKVQGSGNTIYF.

The chain is built from TRBV19 and TRBJ1-5, with D possibly TRBD1 on 6 matching bases. The CDR3 is 15 amino acids. Trimming removed 5 bases from V and 3 bases from J, with 14 bases in between. Germline-derived CDR1 and CDR2 are LNHDA and SQIVND (reference sequence). CDR3 sequence: CASSDNGQFNQPQHF. The CDR3 bases are TGTGCCAGTAGTGATAATGGACAGTTCAATCAGCCCCAGCATTTT.

This clone was seen only a few times. This chain joins TRBV19 and TRBJ2-5; D unresolved. CDR1 is LNHDA, CDR2 SQIVND, per germline (reference sequence). V dropped 0 bases and J dropped 1 base, with 3 bases sitting between them. CDR3 size: 13 residues. For the CDR3, the DNA is TGTGCCAGTAGTATAGAGGCCCAAGAGACCCAGTACTTC. Translating it yields CASSIEAQETQYF. Full variable domain (rest looked up from reference TRBV19 and TRBJ2-5): DGGITQSPKYLFRKEGQNVTLSCEQNLNHDAMYWYRQDPGQGLRLIYYSQIVNDFQKGDIAEGYSVSREKKESFPLTVTSAQKNPTAFYLCASSIEAQETQYFGPGTRLLVL.

The V and J genes are TRBV9 and TRBJ1-2; 9 nucleotides agree with TRBD1. Germline trimming cut 4 bases from V and 6 bases from J; bases unmatched to any gene: 13. The CDR3 loop spans 16 amino acids. The V gene's germline CDR1 is SGDLS and CDR2 YYNGEE. The CDR3: CASSPRTGGKGNGYTF. Here the CDR3 DNA reads TGTGCCAGCAGCCCACGAACAGGGGGCAAGGGGAATGGCTACACCTTC.

This clone was detected once. V is TRBV4-1 and J is TRBJ1-4; D might be TRBD1 (5 bases). V was trimmed by 0 bases and J by 0 bases, leaving 17 bases between them. CDR3 size: 19 residues. Germline lookup yields CDR1 MGHRA and CDR2 YSYEKL. The CDR3 here is CASSQDRQRVLATNEKLFF. The CDR3 DNA is TGCGCCAGCAGCCAAGACAGACAGCGCGTACTTGCAACTAATGAAAAACTGTTTTTT.

This clone was seen only a few times. This chain links TRBV9 with TRBJ1-2, with D unresolved. CDR1 SGDLS and CDR2 YYNGEE come from the germline V gene. V was pared by 4 bases and J by 8 bases, with 12 bases between. The CDR3 is 12 amino acids. DNA for the CDR3: TGTGCCAGCAGCTCCCAGGCCCCAGGCTACACCTTC. Protein sequence: CASSSQAPGYTF.

In this sample, this clone turned up once. V gene TRBV19 combines with J gene TRBJ1-6, with D tentatively TRBD1 (5 bases). CDR1 LNHDA and CDR2 SQIVND come from the germline V gene (reference sequence). Trimming cost V 3 bases and J 7 bases, with 16 bases left between them. The CDR3 length is 16 residues. Here the CDR3 DNA reads TGTGCCAGTAGTATCTCCCCCGGGACTATGAATTCACCCCTCCACTTT. Translated, it gives CASSISPGTMNSPLHF.

This clone was seen a few times. The chain carries TRBV7-2 and TRBJ1-5, with D tentatively TRBD1 (6 bases). Germline CDR1 is SGHTA and CDR2 is FQGNSA. Trimming left V 4 bases short and J 5 bases short, with 21 bases between. There are 17 residues in the CDR3. The CDR3: CASSSPPGTPAYQPQHF. The CDR3 nucleotides read TGTGCCAGCAGCTCCCCGCCCGGGACACCGGCATATCAGCCCCAGCATTTT. The full variable domain, in which reference TRBV7-2 and TRBJ1-5 provide the parts outside the CDR3, is GAGVSQSPSNKVTEKGKDVELRCDPISGHTALYWYRQSLGQGLEFLIYFQGNSAPDKSGLPSDRFSAERTGGSVSTLTIQRTQQEDSAVYLCASSSPPGTPAYQPQHFGDGTRLSIL.

The gene calls are TRBV5-5 and TRBJ1-5; 9 nucleotides match TRBD1. This CDR3 contains 20 residues. The V gene's germline CDR1 is SGHKS and CDR2 YYEKEE (reference sequence). The J segment lost 0 bases and the V segment lost 0 bases, leaving 13 bases of the junction unmatched. For the CDR3, the DNA is TGTGCCAGCAGCTTGGTAGTTGGGCTAGGGACAGGGAGTAGCAATCAGCCCCAGCATTTT. Amino acids: CASSLVVGLGTGSSNQPQHF.

This chain links TRBV15 with TRBJ1-2, with 7 bases that match TRBD1. CDR1 LNHNV and CDR2 YYDKDF come from the germline V gene (reference sequence). The ends lost 4 bases at V and 7 bases at J; junction bases unmatched: 6. This CDR3 is 13 amino acids long. As DNA, the CDR3 is TGTGCCACCAGCAACGACAGGGTGGCTGGCTACACCTTC. Its translation: CATSNDRVAGYTF.

DNA for the CDR3: TGTGCTAGTGGTTCCCCAGGGGTCGGGGAGCTGTTTTTT. It encodes CASGSPGVGELFF. The J gene is TRBJ2-2, the V gene TRBV12-5, with D possibly being TRBD1 (6 bases). Between the trimmed V and J ends, which lost 4 bases and 7 bases, there was a span of 10 bases. The CDR3 contains 13 residues. The germline V gene encodes CDR1 LGHNT and CDR2 FRNRAP.

The rearrangement joins TRBV28 to TRBJ1-2, with 9 bases identical to TRBD1. Germline V gene lookup returns CDR1 MDHEN and CDR2 SYDVKM. The V segment lost 6 bases and the J segment 4 bases; nucleotides outside the gene matches: 12. The CDR3 runs 16 residues. CDR3 residues: CASRIARDRVGYGYTF. The CDR3 region has the DNA TGTGCCAGCAGGATAGCAAGGGACAGGGTTGGCTATGGCTACACCTTC.

This rearrangement joins TRBV6-6 to TRBJ1-5; D uncertain. The V gene lost 2 bases and the J gene lost 2 bases, with 10 bases spanning the gap. CDR3 length: 15 residues. CDR1 and CDR2 from the germline V gene are MNHNY and SVGAGI (reference sequence). The DNA for the CDR3 is TGTGCCAGCAGTTACGGTCGGTCGGGCAATCAGCCCCAGCATTTT. Residues: CASSYGRSGNQPQHF.

This chain joins TRBV18 and TRBJ2-7; 7 nucleotides line up with TRBD2. Trimming took 1 base from V and 3 from J; bases not matched to a gene: 3. The germline gives CDR1 KGHSH, CDR2 LQKENI. The CDR3 spans 14 residues. Here the CDR3 DNA reads TGTGCCAGCTCACCACGGGGGGGATTCTACGAGCAGTACTTC. Translation: CASSPRGGFYEQYF.

Here the CDR3 reads CASSLGRGPARPQHF. The DNA of the CDR3 is TGTGCCAGCAGCCTCGGGAGGGGCCCCGCTCGGCCCCAGCATTTT. The J gene is TRBJ1-5, the V gene TRBV13; TRBD1 is a possible D gene (5 bases). The germline V gene has CDR1 PRHDT and CDR2 FYEKMQ (reference sequence). V was pared by 5 bases and J by 9 bases, with 20 bases between. This CDR3 is built from 15 residues.

The chain uses TRBV11-2 and TRBJ1-3, with D tentatively TRBD1 (6 bases). The germline V gene encodes CDR1 SGHAT and CDR2 FQNNGV. V lost 0 bases and J lost 2, with 11 bases in between. The CDR3 runs 16 residues. The CDR3 loop is CASSLESYRAGNTIYF. The CDR3 coding sequence is TGTGCCAGCAGCTTAGAAAGCTACAGGGCTGGAAACACCATATATTTT.

This chain uses TRBV10-2 with TRBJ1-5, with 7 nucleotides matching TRBD1. CDR3 length equals 14 residues. Germline V gene data show CDR1 as WSHSY and CDR2 as SAAADI. The junction had 6 bases not matched to a gene; V was cut back by 6 bases and J by 4 bases. CDR3 in amino acids: CASRTRDRNQPQHF. CDR3 coding DNA: TGCGCCAGCAGAACAAGGGACAGAAATCAGCCCCAGCATTTT.

This rearrangement joins TRBV5-1 to TRBJ1-2; 7 nucleotides line up with TRBD1. Germline lookup yields CDR1 SGHRS and CDR2 YFSETQ. Unmatched junction bases numbered 7, after V lost 4 bases and J lost 4 bases. The CDR3 is made up of 14 amino acids. The chain's CDR3 is CASSPAGQSYGYTF. The CDR3, as DNA: TGCGCCAGCAGCCCCGCGGGACAGAGCTATGGCTACACCTTC.

The chain couples TRBV5-4 to TRBJ1-4; D uncertain. The germline V gene has CDR1 SGHNT and CDR2 YYREEE (reference sequence). This CDR3 is built from 17 residues. V gave up 2 bases and J gave up 1 base, with 15 bases separating them. The CDR3 spells CASSLKSYIETNEKLFF. The DNA for the CDR3 is TGTGCCAGCAGCTTAAAATCATACATTGAAACTAATGAAAAACTGTTTTTT.

The chain employs TRBV7-2 and TRBJ2-4; D might be TRBD2 (6 bases). Trimming left V 5 bases short and J 9 bases short, with 17 bases between. Looked up from germline, CDR1 is SGHTA and CDR2 is FQGNSA. The length of the CDR3 is 14 residues. CDR3 sequence: CASSPGLGMGIQYF. The CDR3 DNA reads TGTGCCAGCAGCCCGGGACTTGGGATGGGCATTCAGTACTTC.

V and J are TRBV5-1 and TRBJ2-1, with D possibly being TRBD1 (5 bases). V lost 6 bases to trimming and J lost 7 bases, with 14 bases between them. Germline CDR1 and CDR2: SGHRS and YFSETQ. The CDR3 runs 13 residues. The CDR3 loop is CASKLQDRNEQFF. The CDR3 nucleotides are TGCGCCAGCAAACTACAGGATAGGAATGAGCAGTTCTTC.

DNA for the CDR3: TGTGCCAGCAGCGTAGTAAGTAGCGGGGCCACTGATGAGCAGTTCTTC. It specifies CASSVVSSGATDEQFF. V is TRBV9 and J is TRBJ2-1; 8 bases agree with TRBD2. The germline CDR1 and CDR2 sequences are SGDLS and YYNGEE. With V trimmed by 0 bases and J by 8 bases, 10 bases remained unmatched. There are 16 residues in the CDR3.